The 21 T cell receptor beta chains listed next were all sequenced from one sample in a study of OX40 agonist ivuxolimab in advanced cancers. Using immunoSEQ multiplex PCR, the repertoire was profiled, and TCRdb retains in-frame clones only, with some absent. The sample contains around 60,000 clones, approximately 89% of which appear only once. The sample consisted of CD4+ or CD8+ T cells sorted from blood, taken in a trial of the OX40 agonist ivuxolimab. The receptors shown here come from an adult with an advanced solid tumor such as melanoma, head and neck, liver or kidney cancer.

V usage is TRBV10-3 and J usage is TRBJ2-5; D is uncertain. CDR1 and CDR2 (germline): ENHRY, SYGVKD. The CDR3 consists of 16 residues. V shed 3 bases and J shed 2 bases, with 16 bases lying between them. The chain's CDR3 is CAISESLGQSQETQYF. DNA of the CDR3: TGTGCCATCAGTGAAAGTCTAGGCCAATCACAAGAGACCCAGTACTTC.

The chain recombines TRBV6-5 with TRBJ2-1, with 9 nucleotides matching TRBD1. This CDR3 has 15 amino acids. V lost 4 bases, J lost 5 bases, and 6 bases stayed unmatched. Germline loops: CDR1 MNHEY, CDR2 SVGAGI. The CDR3 spells CASSFLRTGDNEQFF. The CDR3 DNA sequence: TGTGCCAGCAGTTTTCTCCGGACAGGGGACAATGAGCAGTTCTTC.

The CDR3 spells CASSSDRAATEAFF. In DNA, the CDR3 is TGCGCCAGCAGCTCCGACAGGGCGGCCACTGAAGCTTTCTTT. The chain combines TRBV5-1 with TRBJ1-1; 7 positions agree with TRBD1. CDR1 is SGHRS and CDR2 is YFSETQ in the germline V gene. V trimming: 3 bases; J trimming: 4 bases; junction bases outside the gene matches: 6. CDR3 length: 14 residues.

The V gene is TRBV19, the J gene TRBJ1-2, with D perhaps TRBD1 (6 bases). V lost 1 base and J 7 bases, leaving 13 bases between the germline ends. Germline V lookup: CDR1 LNHDA, CDR2 SQIVND (reference sequence). The CDR3 has 14 residues. This CDR3 is CASSIVPGAAGYTF. The CDR3 nucleotides are TGTGCCAGTAGTATAGTTCCGGGGGCGGCTGGCTACACCTTC.

Remarks on this clone: The same CDR3 arises from other DNA sequences in this sample as well. V gene TRBV18 combines with J gene TRBJ2-7, with 8 bases aligning to TRBD2. The CDR3 covers 14 residues. Germline V gives CDR1 KGHSH, CDR2 LQKENI. V shed 3 bases and J 3 bases; nucleotides not matched to a gene: 4. CDR3 loop: CASSPPSGSYEQYF. The CDR3, as DNA: TGTGCCAGCTCACCCCCCAGCGGGAGCTACGAGCAGTACTTC. The full variable domain, rest sourced from reference TRBV18 and TRBJ2-7, is NAGVMQNPRHLVRRRGQEARLRCSPMKGHSHVYWYRQLPEEGLKFMVYLQKENIIDESGMPKERFSAEFPKEGPSILRIQQVVRGDSAAYFCASSPPSGSYEQYFGPGTRLTVT.

This clone appeared once. The V call is TRBV18, the J call TRBJ1-2; D is possibly TRBD1 (5 bases). In germline, CDR1 is KGHSH, CDR2 LQKENI. The CDR3 is 14 residues long. Deletions cut 0 bases from V and 7 bases from J, with 12 bases between. The CDR3 coding sequence is TGTGCCAGCTCACCACCGGTAGGGGTGGTTGGCTACACCTTC. This encodes CASSPPVGVVGYTF.

This clone turned up a few times. The V gene is TRBV5-6, the J gene TRBJ2-7, with TRBD2 as a possible D gene (5 bases). V was clipped by 2 bases and J by 4 bases, with 13 bases between them. CDR3 length: 14 residues. From germline, CDR1 is SGHDT and CDR2 YYEEEE. The chain's CDR3 is CASSLGVGVYEQYF. Written as DNA, the CDR3 is TGTGCCAGCAGCTTAGGAGTGGGAGTATACGAGCAGTACTTC.

This chain joins TRBV5-5 and TRBJ2-7; 9 bases align to TRBD1. Per the germline V gene, CDR1 is SGHKS and CDR2 is YYEKEE (reference sequence). The length of the CDR3 is 12 residues. The V and J ends lost 4 bases and 7 bases, in that order; junction bases with no gene match: 3. The CDR3 protein is CASSPGQGEQYF. Written as DNA, the CDR3 is TGTGCCAGCAGCCCCGGACAGGGGGAGCAGTACTTC.

V and J are TRBV5-1 and TRBJ1-1; 8 bases align to TRBD1. Germline assignment: CDR1 SGHRS and CDR2 YFSETQ. With 0 bases clipped from V and 4 bases from J, the junction kept 2 bases outside the gene matches. This CDR3 has 14 residues. CDR3 protein: CASSLGTGSTEAFF. CDR3 nucleotide sequence: TGCGCCAGCAGCTTGGGGACAGGGAGCACTGAAGCTTTCTTT.

V and J are TRBV6-6 and TRBJ2-1; 8 bases agree with TRBD2. The CDR3 is 14 amino acids. Germline V gene data show CDR1 as MNHNY and CDR2 as SVGAGI (reference sequence). V trimming: 2 bases; J trimming: 6 bases; junction bases outside the gene matches: 3. The CDR3 loop is CASSYKRESNEQFF. The CDR3, as DNA: TGTGCCAGCAGTTACAAGCGGGAGTCCAATGAGCAGTTCTTC.

The chain is built from TRBV2 and TRBJ1-6; 8 bases fit TRBD1. The CDR3 runs 13 residues. V gave up 8 bases and J gave up 6 bases; unmatched junction bases: 3. Germline lookup yields CDR1 SNHLY and CDR2 FYNNEI. The chain's CDR3 is CASWGQVNSPLHF. Written as DNA, the CDR3 is TGTGCCAGCTGGGGACAGGTTAATTCACCCCTCCACTTT.

The chain joins TRBV19 to TRBJ1-5; the match to TRBD1 covers 8 bases. This CDR3 region has 18 residues. Unmatched junction bases numbered 9, after V lost 2 bases and J lost 0 bases. Per the germline V gene, CDR1 is LNHDA and CDR2 is SQIVND (reference sequence). CDR3 in DNA: TGTGCCAGTAGTATACGCGCGAGACAGGGGTATAGCAATCAGCCCCAGCATTTT. Protein: CASSIRARQGYSNQPQHF.

The chain combines TRBV6-5 with TRBJ1-6; D is ambiguous. V lost 0 bases, J lost 0 bases, and 6 bases lay in between. CDR3 size: 16 residues. Per germline, CDR1 MNHEY and CDR2 SVGAGI. The CDR3 here is CASSYSGLSYNSPLHF. DNA for the CDR3: TGTGCCAGCAGTTACTCTGGGCTCTCCTATAATTCACCCCTCCACTTT.

This sequence joins TRBV9 and TRBJ2-3, with 7 bases matching TRBD2. CDR3 length: 14 amino acids. The V gene end was trimmed by 8 bases and the J gene end by 2 bases; junction bases not matched to a gene: 8. CDR1 and CDR2 (germline): SGDLS, YYNGEE. CDR3 sequence reads: CASSGGRLTDTQYF. The CDR3 region has the DNA TGTGCCAGTTCTGGCGGGAGACTCACAGATACGCAGTATTTT.

V usage is TRBV4-3 and J usage is TRBJ2-1; a possible D gene is TRBD1 (6 bases). Germline-derived CDR1 and CDR2 are LGHNA and YSLEER. Between the trimmed V and J ends, which lost 11 bases and 8 bases, there was a span of 19 bases. The CDR3 is 13 amino acids. CDR3 sequence (DNA): TGCGCCCGTAACAGGGCTACCGTGCATGAGCAGTTCTTC. This codes for CARNRATVHEQFF.

This clone has just one count. Here the CDR3 reads CAWSVLTGDQPQHF. For the CDR3, the DNA is TGTGCCTGGAGTGTACTAACAGGGGATCAGCCCCAGCATTTT. The rearrangement joins TRBV30 to TRBJ1-5; 7 nucleotides align to TRBD1. J was trimmed by 5 bases and V by 0 bases; bases with no gene match: 4. The CDR3 consists of 14 residues. Germline V lookup: CDR1 GTSNPN, CDR2 SVGIG (reference sequence).

This chain connects TRBV19 to TRBJ2-5; D is ambiguous. The CDR3 runs to 11 residues. Germline loops: CDR1 LNHDA, CDR2 SQIVND (reference sequence). Trimming cost V 7 bases and J 4 bases, with 7 bases left between them. The CDR3 here is CASMDGETQYF. CDR3 nucleotides: TGTGCCAGTATGGACGGAGAGACCCAGTACTTC. The full variable domain, in which reference TRBV19 and TRBJ2-5 provide the parts outside the CDR3, is DGGITQSPKYLFRKEGQNVTLSCEQNLNHDAMYWYRQDPGQGLRLIYYSQIVNDFQKGDIAEGYSVSREKKESFPLTVTSAQKNPTAFYLCASMDGETQYFGPGTRLLVL.

The V gene is TRBV7-2, the J gene TRBJ2-1; TRBD1 matches at 7 bases. V shed 4 bases and J 15 bases; nucleotides not matched to a gene: 12. Germline V gene data show CDR1 as SGHTA and CDR2 as FQGNSA. The CDR3 loop spans 13 amino acids. This chain's CDR3 is CASSSTLTGRSFF. CDR3 bases: TGTGCCAGCAGCTCCACATTGACAGGGCGATCGTTCTTC.

The chain links TRBV29-1 to TRBJ1-2, with 9 bases that match TRBD1. With V trimmed by 5 bases and J by 3 bases, 10 bases remained unmatched. Germline V gene sequence: CDR1 SQVTM, CDR2 ANQGSEA. This CDR3 comprises 15 residues. CDR3 sequence (DNA): TGCAGCGTTTCGGAACATGGACAGGGGTACTATGGCTACACCTTC. Translated, it gives CSVSEHGQGYYGYTF.

This rearrangement joins TRBV9 to TRBJ2-2; possibly TRBD1 for D (6 bases). The CDR3 contains 15 residues. Germline V gene data show CDR1 as SGDLS and CDR2 as YYNGEE. Trimming cost V 4 bases and J 6 bases, with 16 bases left between them. The CDR3 here is CASSYRDMEPGELFF. CDR3 DNA: TGTGCCAGCAGCTACCGGGACATGGAACCCGGGGAGCTGTTTTTT.

This chain connects TRBV4-3 to TRBJ1-3; D is unresolved. The CDR3 spans 19 residues. In germline, CDR1 is LGHNA, CDR2 YSLEER. Trimming pared 2 bases from V and 0 bases from J, leaving 20 bases between. The CDR3 here is CASSQTPGRSAFSGNTIYF. The CDR3 bases are TGCGCCAGCAGCCAAACCCCGGGCAGGAGTGCATTCTCTGGAAACACCATATATTTT.